Following are 4 T cell receptor beta chains from one sample sequenced in a study of T cells in Graves' hyperthyroidism and ophthalmopathy. The source material, RNA transcripts, was used to amplify TCR beta CDR3 regions. HTBI primers drove first-round RT-PCR of the TCR CDR3. TCRdb fed the multiplex PCR reads into MiXCR, producing one record per CDR3 protein. This sample has about 200,000 distinct CDR3 sequences; approximately 20% occur once, and the top ten carry roughly 44%. The sample taken for sequencing was blood. The receptors were sampled from a man aged 40-49 years with Graves' hyperthyroidism.

About this clonotype: A much larger clone lies a single base off, so this may be a read error. The chain employs TRBV7-2 and TRBJ2-3; D possibly matches TRBD1 or TRBD2 (6 bases each). The CDR3 contains 15 residues. Germline V gives CDR1 SGHTA, CDR2 FQGNSA. This CDR3 is CAGSLGGLLSDTQYF. In DNA form, the CDR3 reads TGTGCCGGCAGCCTAGGGGGGCTACTCTCGGATACGCAGTATTTT. Filled out from reference TRBV7-2 and TRBJ2-3, the complete variable domain reads GAGVSQSPSNKVTEKGKDVELRCDPISGHTALYWYRQSLGQGLEFLIYFQGNSAPDKSGLPSDRFSAERTGGSVSTLTIQRTQQEDSAVYLCAGSLGGLLSDTQYFGPGTRLTVL.

The chain links TRBV18 to TRBJ2-1; 11 bases are a match to TRBD2. The CDR3 spans 13 residues. The trim removed 3 bases at V and 10 bases at J, leaving 2 bases unmatched. Germline V lookup: CDR1 KGHSH, CDR2 LQKENI. In nucleotides, the CDR3 is TGTGCCAGCTCACCGACTAGCGGGGAAGAGCAGTTCTTC. Translating it yields CASSPTSGEEQFF.

This clonotype was observed a handful of times. V and J are TRBV7-3 and TRBJ2-1, with TRBD2 matching over 14 bases. The V segment lost 5 bases and the J segment 8 bases; nucleotides outside the gene matches: 5. Germline V CDR1 and CDR2: SGHTA, FQGTGA. The CDR3 sequence is 15 residues long. The CDR3 reads CASSRLAGGQDEQFF. DNA of the CDR3: TGTGCCAGCAGCCGACTAGCGGGGGGGCAGGATGAGCAGTTCTTC. The full variable domain, with the rest looked up from reference TRBV7-3 and TRBJ2-1, is GAGVSQTPSNKVTEKGKYVELRCDPISGHTALYWYRQSLGQGPEFLIYFQGTGAADDSGLPNDRFFAVRPEGSVSTLKIQRTERGDSAVYLCASSRLAGGQDEQFFGPGTRLTVL.

This clonotype was counted ten times or more. Here the CDR3 DNA reads TGTGCCAGCAGCTTCGATCCTCGGGACTATGGCTACACCTTC. As protein: CASSFDPRDYGYTF. The chain has TRBV7-2 and TRBJ1-2; the D is unclear. The V end lost 3 bases, the J end lost 3 bases, and 11 bases lay between the germline ends. Germline CDR1 is SGHTA and CDR2 is FQGNSA. This CDR3 is built from 14 residues.